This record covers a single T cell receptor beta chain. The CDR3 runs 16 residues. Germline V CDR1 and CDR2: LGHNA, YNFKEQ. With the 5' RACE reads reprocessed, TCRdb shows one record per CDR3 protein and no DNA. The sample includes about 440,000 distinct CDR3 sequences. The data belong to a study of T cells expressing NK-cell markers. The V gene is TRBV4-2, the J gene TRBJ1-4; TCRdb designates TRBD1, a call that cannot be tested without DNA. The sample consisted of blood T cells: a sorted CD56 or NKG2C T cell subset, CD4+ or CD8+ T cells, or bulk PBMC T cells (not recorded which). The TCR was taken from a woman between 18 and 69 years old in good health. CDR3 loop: CASSQDVQGADEKLFF.